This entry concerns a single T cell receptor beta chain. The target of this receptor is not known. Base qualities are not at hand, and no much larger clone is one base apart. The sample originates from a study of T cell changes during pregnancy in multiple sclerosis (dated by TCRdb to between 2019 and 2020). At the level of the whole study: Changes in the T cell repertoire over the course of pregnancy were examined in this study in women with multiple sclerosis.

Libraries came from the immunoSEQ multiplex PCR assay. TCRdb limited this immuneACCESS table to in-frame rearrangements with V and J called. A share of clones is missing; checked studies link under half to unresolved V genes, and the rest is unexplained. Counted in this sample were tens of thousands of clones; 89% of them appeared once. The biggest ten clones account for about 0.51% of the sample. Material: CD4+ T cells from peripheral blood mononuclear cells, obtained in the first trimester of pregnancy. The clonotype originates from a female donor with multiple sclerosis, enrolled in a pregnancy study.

The CDR3 here reads CASSPQGLGGQPQHF. The nucleotide sequence is TGTGCCAGCTCACCCCAAGGTTTAGGAGGCCAGCCCCAGCATTTT. This sequence uses TRBV18 and TRBJ1-5; no D gene is confidently identified. Per the germline V gene, KGHSH is the CDR1 and LQKENI is the CDR2. The CDR3 starts with the cysteine, ends with the phenylalanine, and has 15 residues. Only the CDR3 DNA is retained, 45 bases long and in frame from the first base. Cut back by 3 bases and 7 bases, the V and J ends lie 16 bases apart. This CDR3, with the reference TRBV18 and TRBJ1-5 proteins standing in past its ends, gives the full variable domain NAGVMQNPRHLVRRRGQEARLRCSPMKGHSHVYWYRQLPEEGLKFMVYLQKENIIDESGMPKERFSAEFPKEGPSILRIQQVVRGDSAAYFCASSPQGLGGQPQHFGDGTRLSIL.